This TCR beta chain was found in a study of blood T cell repertoires in COVID-19. This CDR3 has 15 residues. J gave up 2 bases and V 3 bases, and 4 bases lay outside the gene matches. Germline V gene sequence: CDR1 SGHTA, CDR2 FQGNSA. As originally analysed: The assay estimated nucleated cells by amplifying reference gene primers. Sequenced by immunoSEQ multiplex PCR; TCRdb stores in-frame clones only, minus some. For V, J and clone size, that table is used; D and trimming come from the DNA. Altogether 90,000 to 120,000 clones are present, about four fifths being singletons, with the ten largest covering more than 4%. This clone was seen once.

The V and J genes are TRBV7-2 and TRBJ2-3; 8 bases fit TRBD1. This sequence was found in a man between 65 and 85 years old with acute or convalescent COVID-19. Sequenced sample: peripheral blood. CDR3 nucleotide sequence: TGTGCCAGCAGCTTCGACAGGGGTCACACAGATACGCAGTATTTT. Amino acids: CASSFDRGHTDTQYF.